Reported below is one T cell receptor beta chain. The entry originates in a study of T cell responses to AZD1222 COVID-19 vaccine. Trimming cost V 6 bases and J 3 bases, with 9 bases left between them. This CDR3 spans 13 amino acids. Using immunoSEQ multiplex PCR, the repertoire was profiled, and TCRdb retains in-frame clones only, with some absent. The top ten hold 4.5% to 5.5% of the sample, which has approximately 150,000 clones, 90% to 95% seen once. The V call is TRBV12-3 or TRBV12-4, the J call TRBJ1-5; D is unclear. Material: peripheral blood, obtained 28 days after the second AZD1222 dose. The source of this sequence is an adult who received the AZD1222 COVID-19 vaccine. The CDR3 DNA reads as TGTGCCAGCAGCCCGAGTCACAATCAGCCCCAGCATTTT. Its protein is CASSPSHNQPQHF.